One and the same sample provided the 11 T cell receptor beta chains below, sequenced in a study of radiation and T cells in renal cell carcinoma. Treatment described: 15 Gy SBRT to primary tumor, nephrectomy 4 weeks later. Profiling relied on immunoSEQ multiplex PCR, and the TCRdb table lists in-frame clones only, not all of them. The repertoire has about 22,000 clones, about 51% of them found once; the top ten carry under 20%. The sample was tumor tissue, taken from a patient whose treatment included radiotherapy and nephrectomy. The receptor set was obtained from a woman aged 45-65 years with renal cell carcinoma.

This clone was counted a few times. V gene TRBV27 combines with J gene TRBJ2-7, with D possibly TRBD1 on 5 matching bases. The V and J ends lost 5 bases and 4 bases respectively, with 18 bases between them. The CDR3 length is 15 residues. CDR1 MNHEY and CDR2 SMNVEV come from the germline V gene (reference sequence). The CDR3 DNA sequence: TGTGCCAGCAGTCTACAGGCGGCCGCAGTTTACGAGCAGTACTTC. Translated, it gives CASSLQAAAVYEQYF.

This clone was recorded a few times. This chain links TRBV29-1 with TRBJ2-1, with 8 bases fitting TRBD2. CDR1 and CDR2 from the germline V gene are SQVTM and ANQGSEA. The CDR3 runs to 15 residues. Trimming at V came to 2 bases and at J to 5 bases, leaving 8 bases not matched to a gene. Here the CDR3 reads CSVEWPWRGDNEQFF. The CDR3, as DNA: TGCAGCGTTGAATGGCCTTGGCGGGGGGACAATGAGCAGTTCTTC.

The chain recombines TRBV2 with TRBJ2-1; 10 positions agree with TRBD2. The J segment lost 9 bases and the V segment lost 7 bases, leaving 9 bases of the junction unmatched. The CDR3 has 14 amino acids. The V gene's germline CDR1 is SNHLY and CDR2 FYNNEI. The CDR3 nucleotides are TGTGCCAGCACCCCGCACCTAGCGGGGGTTGAGCAGTTCTTC. Translating it yields CASTPHLAGVEQFF. Supplemented by reference TRBV2 and TRBJ2-1, the full variable domain reads EPEVTQTPSHQVTQMGQEVILRCVPISNHLYFYWYRQILGQKVEFLVSFYNNEISEKSEIFDDQFSVERPDGSNFTLKIRSTKLEDSAMYFCASTPHLAGVEQFFGPGTRLTVL.

CDR3 bases: TGTGCCAGCAGTGCCTATACTGCAGTTCTTAGCGGGGTGGAGACCCAGTACTTC. Its protein is CASSAYTAVLSGVETQYF. The gene calls are TRBV6-1 and TRBJ2-5; 8 bases are a match to TRBD2. The ends lost 4 bases at V and 5 bases at J; junction bases unmatched: 18. The CDR3 contains 18 residues. Germline values: CDR1 MNHNS, CDR2 SASEGT.

The chain recombines TRBV2 with TRBJ2-1; weak D call: TRBD2 (6 bases). The germline CDR1 and CDR2 sequences are SNHLY and FYNNEI. Trimming took 3 bases from V and 7 from J, leaving 16 bases between them. The CDR3 consists of 15 residues. The CDR3 sequence: CASSERLVVSNEQFF. The CDR3 nucleotides are TGTGCCAGCAGTGAGAGACTAGTCGTGTCAAATGAGCAGTTCTTC.

The gene calls are TRBV13 and TRBJ2-7; D uncertain. The germline V gene has CDR1 PRHDT and CDR2 FYEKMQ (reference sequence). The CDR3 consists of 18 residues. The V gene lost 2 bases and the J gene lost 1 base, with 21 bases spanning the gap. CDR3 sequence: CASSLFSRRSERSYEQYF. In nucleotides, the CDR3 is TGTGCCAGCAGCTTATTTTCCCGACGCTCAGAGAGATCCTACGAGCAGTACTTC.

The chain couples TRBV15 to TRBJ2-1; tentative D call: TRBD2 (6 bases). V was trimmed by 4 bases and J by 7 bases, leaving 20 bases between them. This CDR3 has 16 amino acids. Per germline, CDR1 LNHNV and CDR2 YYDKDF (reference sequence). The CDR3 nucleotides read TGTGCCACCAGCAATGGACTGGGGGGAATGTGGAATGAGCAGTTCTTC. It encodes CATSNGLGGMWNEQFF.

The chain joins TRBV7-8 to TRBJ1-2; TRBD1 might be the D (6 bases). Germline V gives CDR1 SGHVS, CDR2 FQNEAQ. Deletions cut 5 bases from V and 4 bases from J, with 11 bases between. There are 13 residues in the CDR3. In nucleotides, the CDR3 is TGTGCCAGCAGCCCCGGACAGCTCTATGGCTACACCTTC. Its translation is CASSPGQLYGYTF.

This clone was counted between two and nine times. This rearrangement joins TRBV7-9 to TRBJ1-1; TRBD1 aligns across 7 bases. The junction had 10 bases not matched to a gene; V was cut back by 4 bases and J by 5 bases. Germline CDR1 reads SEHNR; CDR2 reads FQNEAQ (reference sequence). This CDR3 region has 15 residues. CDR3 protein: CASSSPLTGETEAFF. In DNA form, the CDR3 reads TGTGCCAGCAGCTCGCCTCTTACAGGGGAGACTGAAGCTTTCTTT.

The chain uses TRBV5-4 and TRBJ1-6; D unclear. Germline V gives CDR1 SGHNT, CDR2 YYREEE (reference sequence). V lost 0 bases and J 4 bases, leaving 17 bases between the germline ends. The length of the CDR3 is 18 residues. The CDR3 region has the DNA TGTGCCAGCAGCTTGGAGGGATCAACTGCCCGGTATAATTCACCCCTCCACTTT. Translation gives CASSLEGSTARYNSPLHF.

This clone has a count of ten or more. V is TRBV5-8 and J is TRBJ2-1; 12 bases line up with TRBD2. The V gene end was trimmed by 2 bases and the J gene end by 8 bases; junction bases not matched to a gene: 2. The germline V gene has CDR1 SGHTS and CDR2 YDEGEE. The CDR3 length is 14 residues. The CDR3, as DNA: TGTGCCAGCAGCTTCGGACTAGCGGGGTATGAGCAGTTCTTC. It translates to CASSFGLAGYEQFF.